The TCR beta chain described here comes from a study of blood T cells in healthy people across ages (dated by TCRdb to the mid-2010s). At the level of the whole study: In model experiments, template switching captured about one uniquely barcoded TCR beta cDNA molecule for every two T cells. The donors were split into four age groups: young (average about 16 years), middle-aged (around 37), aged (around 67) and long-lived (approximately 80). To avoid experimental bias, donors of different ages were distributed randomly across sequencing lanes. To track age-related changes in TCR beta repertoire diversity, the study relied on deep sequencing normalized with unique cDNA molecular identifiers. The study analyzed two additional independent replicas of 1 million unique cDNA reads from the same blood draw for two donors, one aged 18 to 30 and one aged 80 or older.

Counted from cysteine to phenylalanine, this CDR3 has 15 amino acids. The kept DNA is CDR3 alone, 45 bases in frame from the first base. V has 8 bases trimmed and J has 5 bases trimmed; junction bases matching no gene number 5. The germline V gene gives CDR1 as ENHRY and CDR2 as SYGVKD. Overall results and qualifications from the work: The percentage of naive T cells measured by flow cytometry correlated strongly with observed TCR beta diversity. Observed TCR beta diversity per million T cells fell roughly linearly with age, and a significant reduction was already apparent by age about 43. Bulk unsorted PBMC profiling prevented conclusive comparison of naive and antigen-experienced compartments. Total diversity estimates from one million sequenced T cells were considered lower bounds and underestimates. Donor CMV infection status was unknown, potentially confounding age-related changes in expanded clonotypes. Compared with the aged group, more naive CD4+ T cells, fewer expanded clones and increased TCR diversity were shown by the long-lived group, suggesting age selection.

Comments on this clonotype: Its antigen specificity is not known. A much larger clone is a single base away; this may be a read error.

Receptors were amplified or captured by 5' RACE. Sequencing instrument: Illumina HiSeq 2500. A second PCR of roughly 7 to 11 cycles was performed with a sample-barcoded 5' primer and a J-beta primer mix. Each TCR beta cDNA molecule received a unique molecular identifier from a template-switch 5' adaptor carrying 12 random nucleotides. Each sample yielded at least 2.5 million CDR3-containing paired-end reads. First-strand cDNA was synthesized from all RNA with the Mint cDNA synthesis kit, primed by a TRBC-specific oligonucleotide. After uracil-DNA glycosylase treatment, a first 18-cycle PCR used universal primers M1SS and BC2_uni_R on all cDNA. From the authors' description of their analysis: For normalization, 1 million high-quality reads, each with a distinct molecular identifier, were randomly selected from each sample. Reads sharing molecular identifiers were discarded rather than binned into consensus sequences. CDR3 identification, clonotype clustering and error correction used MiTCR with a Q25 quality threshold and the strictest error-elimination algorithm. A nonparametric unseen species model with Euler transformation was used to estimate lower-bound total TCR beta diversity. TCRdb redid the processing of the public reads, applying fastp at Q25 and MiXCR, and retained in-frame beta chains. Each record represents a unique CDR3 protein, reported with the most common genes and DNA among its rows. The V and J calls reflect TCRdb's pipeline rather than the authors' work. For this sample there are about 620,000 distinct CDR3 sequences; roughly half appear just once. Roughly 12% of the sample is held by the ten biggest clonotypes.

The approximately 39 donors, aged roughly 6 to 95 years, were systemically healthy Caucasian individuals from Russia. Each donor gave approximately 9.4 milliliters of peripheral blood, drawn into EDTA-treated Vacutainer tubes. Ficoll-Paque density-gradient centrifugation was used to isolate PBMCs, with at least 7 million per sample. Trizol reagent was used to extract total RNA from PBMCs, with at least 6 micrograms per sample. The percentages of naive CD45RAhigh/CD27high T cells were determined by flow cytometry on a PBMC aliquot from every donor. This sequence was found in a woman older than 75 in good health. Recombination joined TRBV10-3 with TRBJ2-1; TRBD2 lines up with 14 middle nucleotides. Sequenced material: blood. Here is the DNA: TGTGCCATCGAACTGACTAGCGGGAGGGACAATGAGCAGTTCTTC. Translated, it gives CAIELTSGRDNEQFF.